This is a list of T cell receptor beta chains from one sample in a study of HIV-infected patients and healthy controls. Each CDR3 protein gets one entry after TCRdb re-called the 5' RACE reads with MiXCR. In the table there are more than 15,000 distinct CDR3 sequences, less than 20% of which are singletons. Sequencing used CD8+ T cells from blood. The receptor set was obtained from a human donor in good health. CDR3s include the opening cysteine and the closing phenylalanine or tryptophan. The D gene is left open where the match is weak. Some rows mark clone size as missing; the rest say once, few, many or name a class of expanded clone.

D gene: .; J gene: TRBJ1-5; V gene: TRBV27; clone size: .; CDR3 DNA: TGTGCCAGCAGTTCAGGGGTTGTGGCGGATCAGCCCCAGCATTTT; CDR3 protein: CASSSGVVADQPQHF
D gene: .; J gene: TRBJ1-4; V gene: TRBV4-1; clone size: many; CDR3 DNA: TGCGCCAGCAGCCAAGGCACCCGGGAAAAACTGTTTTTT; CDR3 protein: CASSQGTREKLFF
D gene: .; J gene: TRBJ2-1; V gene: TRBV24-1; clone size: many; CDR3 DNA: TGTGCCACCAGTGATTTGTGGAATGAGCAGTTCTTC; CDR3 protein: CATSDLWNEQFF
D gene: .; J gene: TRBJ2-7; V gene: TRBV15; clone size: .; CDR3 DNA: TGTGCCACCAGCAGAGATCTCGGGGGAGGTACCTACGAGCAGTACTTC; CDR3 protein: CATSRDLGGGTYEQYF
D gene: .; J gene: TRBJ1-1; V gene: TRBV7-6; clone size: few; CDR3 DNA: TGTGCCAGCAGCTTACCAGGGTCGAACACTGAAGCTTTCTTT; CDR3 protein: CASSLPGSNTEAFF
D gene: .; J gene: TRBJ2-3; V gene: TRBV4-1; clone size: many; CDR3 DNA: TGCGCCAGCAGCCCCCTCCCCCCGGGGGTATACACAGATACGCAGTATTTT; CDR3 protein: CASSPLPPGVYTDTQYF
D gene: TRBD1; J gene: TRBJ2-7; V gene: TRBV4-3; clone size: few; CDR3 DNA: TGCGCCAGCAGCCAACTACGGACAGGGTCGAGCTCCTACGAGCAGTACTTC; CDR3 protein: CASSQLRTGSSSYEQYF
D gene: .; J gene: TRBJ2-3; V gene: TRBV4-2; clone size: many; CDR3 DNA: TGTGCCAGCAGCCAAGGGACGGGCGGGTCAGATACGCAGTATTTT; CDR3 protein: CASSQGTGGSDTQYF
D gene: TRBD1; J gene: TRBJ1-2; V gene: TRBV27; clone size: few; CDR3 DNA: TGTGCCAGCAGTTTGGCAATTGGACAGGAAGGCTACACCTTC; CDR3 protein: CASSLAIGQEGYTF
D gene: .; J gene: TRBJ1-1; V gene: TRBV7-9; clone size: many; CDR3 DNA: TGTGCCAGCAGCTTAGGTCCAGGGATAGGAGCTTTCTTT; CDR3 protein: CASSLGPGIGAFF
D gene: .; J gene: TRBJ2-1; V gene: TRBV7-3; clone size: many; CDR3 DNA: TGTGCCAGCAGCCCCGGGGGTTCCTACAATGAGCAGTTCTTC; CDR3 protein: CASSPGGSYNEQFF
D gene: .; J gene: TRBJ2-7; V gene: TRBV20-1; clone size: few; CDR3 DNA: TGCAGTGCTAGGGAGGCGATTTCCTACGAGCAGTACTTC; CDR3 protein: CSAREAISYEQYF
D gene: TRBD2; J gene: TRBJ2-1; V gene: TRBV13; clone size: few; CDR3 DNA: TGTGCCAGCAGCTTAGGGGCTAGCGGGGGGCCAGTCCACAATGAGCAGTTCTTC; CDR3 protein: CASSLGASGGPVHNEQFF
D gene: .; J gene: TRBJ2-7; V gene: TRBV4-3; clone size: many; CDR3 DNA: TGCGCCAGCAGCCATGCACATAGGCCCTCCTACGAGCAGTACTTC; CDR3 protein: CASSHAHRPSYEQYF
D gene: TRBD1; J gene: TRBJ1-2; V gene: TRBV10-2; clone size: .; CDR3 DNA: TGCGCCAGCAGTGAGAGTCAGGGGGCCCTCTATGGCTACACCTTC; CDR3 protein: CASSESQGALYGYTF
D gene: .; J gene: TRBJ2-6; V gene: TRBV18; clone size: many; CDR3 DNA: TGTGCCAGCTCACCCCCAGGGCCTCCTGGGGCCAACGTCCTGACTTTC; CDR3 protein: CASSPPGPPGANVLTF
D gene: .; J gene: TRBJ1-5; V gene: TRBV6-5; clone size: many; CDR3 DNA: TGTGCCAGCAGTCCGGTTGGGGGGGATCAGCCCCAGCATTTT; CDR3 protein: CASSPVGGDQPQHF
D gene: .; J gene: TRBJ1-5; V gene: TRBV7-6; clone size: few; CDR3 DNA: TGTGCCAGCAGCTCCTACAATCAGCCCCAGCATTTT; CDR3 protein: CASSSYNQPQHF
D gene: TRBD2; J gene: TRBJ2-5; V gene: TRBV4-1; clone size: .; CDR3 DNA: TGCGCCAGCAGCCAAAGACTAGCGGGGGGCCCTATCCAAGAGACCCAGTACTTC; CDR3 protein: CASSQRLAGGPIQETQYF
D gene: .; J gene: TRBJ1-1; V gene: TRBV7-2; clone size: .; CDR3 DNA: TGTGCCAGCAGCTTAGGAGATCCCTTAGGGAACACTGAAGCTTTCTTT; CDR3 protein: CASSLGDPLGNTEAFF
D gene: .; J gene: TRBJ2-2; V gene: TRBV12-3/TRBV12-4; clone size: .; CDR3 DNA: TGTGCCAGCAGTGTCACGGGACTCCGAATTACCGGGGAGCTGTTTTTT; CDR3 protein: CASSVTGLRITGELFF
D gene: TRBD1; J gene: TRBJ2-7; V gene: TRBV18; clone size: many; CDR3 DNA: TGTGCCAGCTCACCTGCTCCGGGACAGGGGTCCTACGAGCAGTACTTC; CDR3 protein: CASSPAPGQGSYEQYF
D gene: TRBD2; J gene: TRBJ2-3; V gene: TRBV7-6; clone size: many; CDR3 DNA: TGTGCCAGCAGCTTAGAAGCAGCGGGGGCCACAGATACGCAGTATTTT; CDR3 protein: CASSLEAAGATDTQYF
D gene: .; J gene: TRBJ2-1; V gene: TRBV7-3; clone size: once; CDR3 DNA: TGTGCCAGCAGCTTAATAACAGGGGAGGCCTACAATGAGCAGTTCTTC; CDR3 protein: CASSLITGEAYNEQFF
D gene: .; J gene: TRBJ1-1; V gene: TRBV12-5; clone size: few; CDR3 DNA: TGTGCTAGTGGTCCCCCCCGGATGGAGTACACTGAAGCTTTCTTT; CDR3 protein: CASGPPRMEYTEAFF
D gene: TRBD2; J gene: TRBJ2-3; V gene: TRBV7-9; clone size: few; CDR3 DNA: TGTGCCAGCAGCTTAATTTCTAGCGGGGCCATCAAGCAGTATTTT; CDR3 protein: CASSLISSGAIKQYF
D gene: .; J gene: TRBJ1-6; V gene: TRBV18; clone size: .; CDR3 DNA: TGTGCCAGCTCACCAGGAGGGAATTCACCCCTCCACTTT; CDR3 protein: CASSPGGNSPLHF
D gene: TRBD1; J gene: TRBJ2-3; V gene: TRBV9; clone size: .; CDR3 DNA: TGTGCCAGCAGCGTAGCTGGACAGGGGGCGAAAGATACGCAGTATTTT; CDR3 protein: CASSVAGQGAKDTQYF
D gene: .; J gene: TRBJ1-3; V gene: TRBV12-3/TRBV12-4; clone size: few; CDR3 DNA: TGTGCCAGCAGTTCAAGCCCCGGAAACACCATATATTTT; CDR3 protein: CASSSSPGNTIYF
D gene: .; J gene: TRBJ2-7; V gene: TRBV7-9; clone size: few; CDR3 DNA: TGTGCCAGCAGCTTAGTGGGGGCCCACGAGCAGTACTTC; CDR3 protein: CASSLVGAHEQYF
D gene: TRBD2; J gene: TRBJ2-3; V gene: TRBV10-2; clone size: many; CDR3 DNA: TGCGCCAGCACCCCAAACGGACTAGCGGGGATAACGCAGTATTTT; CDR3 protein: CASTPNGLAGITQYF
D gene: TRBD1; J gene: TRBJ2-2; V gene: TRBV7-9; clone size: once; CDR3 DNA: TGTGCCAGCAGCTTAGAGAGGGGGCTTTACACCGGGGAGCTGTTTTTT; CDR3 protein: CASSLERGLYTGELFF
D gene: .; J gene: TRBJ1-6; V gene: TRBV6-5; clone size: many; CDR3 DNA: TGTGCCAGCAGTACCCTTCAGGATCTCAATTCACCCCTCCACTTT; CDR3 protein: CASSTLQDLNSPLHF
D gene: .; J gene: TRBJ2-1; V gene: TRBV5-1; clone size: .; CDR3 DNA: TGCGCCAGCAGCTTGGCCAGCGATGAGCAGTTCTTC; CDR3 protein: CASSLASDEQFF
D gene: .; J gene: TRBJ1-3; V gene: TRBV5-5; clone size: few; CDR3 DNA: TGTGCCAGCAGCACTGACAGGACCTCTGGAAACACCATATATTTT; CDR3 protein: CASSTDRTSGNTIYF
D gene: .; J gene: TRBJ2-3; V gene: TRBV27; clone size: many; CDR3 DNA: TGTGCCAGCAGTTTAAGTTCTAGCGCAGCAGATACGCAGTATTTT; CDR3 protein: CASSLSSSAADTQYF
D gene: .; J gene: TRBJ1-5; V gene: TRBV2; clone size: .; CDR3 DNA: TGTGCCAGCAGTGATGGGAAGCTGCCCCAGCATTTT; CDR3 protein: CASSDGKLPQHF
D gene: .; J gene: TRBJ1-1; V gene: TRBV14; clone size: .; CDR3 DNA: TGTGCCAGCAGCCAAGATTTCCTAGAAGCTTTCTTT; CDR3 protein: CASSQDFLEAFF
D gene: .; J gene: TRBJ2-4; V gene: TRBV12-3/TRBV12-4; clone size: few; CDR3 DNA: TGTGCCAGCAGTGCCAAGGAAGGGAAAGCCAAAAACATTCAGTACTTC; CDR3 protein: CASSAKEGKAKNIQYF
D gene: TRBD1; J gene: TRBJ2-3; V gene: TRBV9; clone size: .; CDR3 DNA: TGTGCCAGCAGCGCAGGACAGGCGACCACAGATACGCAGTATTTT; CDR3 protein: CASSAGQATTDTQYF
D gene: .; J gene: TRBJ2-7; V gene: TRBV6-1; clone size: .; CDR3 DNA: TGTGCCAGCAGTGAAGGGGGGATGGTCTACGAGCAGTACTTC; CDR3 protein: CASSEGGMVYEQYF
D gene: .; J gene: TRBJ1-2; V gene: TRBV12-5; clone size: .; CDR3 DNA: TGTGCCAGCCACGGGGGGCCTAACTATGGCTACACCTTC; CDR3 protein: CASHGGPNYGYTF